This is a list of T cell receptor beta chains from one sample in a study of T cell responses to AZD1222 COVID-19 vaccine. Data came from immunoSEQ multiplex PCR; TCRdb stores just in-frame clones and leaves some out. Recorded for this sample: over 140,000 clones. The sample was peripheral blood. The receptor source for this set is an adult in good health. Both conserved end residues are part of each CDR3. D genes are given only for firm matches.

d_call cdr3_length j_call v_call cdr3_nt cdr3_aa
TRBD2 13 TRBJ2-3 TRBV29-1 TGCAGCGTACCGAGCGGGGGAGCTGATACGCAGTATTTT CSVPSGGADTQYF
NA 13 TRBJ1-4 TRBV19 TGTGCCAGTAGTACGGCAACTAATGAAAAACTGTTTTTT CASSTATNEKLFF
NA 15 TRBJ1-5 TRBV28 TGTGCCAGCAGTTTCCTCGGACAGAGCAATCAGCCCCAGCATTTT CASSFLGQSNQPQHF
NA 14 TRBJ1-2 TRBV27 TGTGCCAGCAGTTTTAACAGGGAGTACTATGGCTACACCTTC CASSFNREYYGYTF
NA 13 TRBJ1-5 TRBV19 TGTGCCAGTAGTATGGGTCAGGGACGGCCCCAGCATTTT CASSMGQGRPQHF
TRBD1 14 TRBJ1-5 TRBV7-9 TGTGCCAGCAGCTCAGGGACAGGCCATCAGCCCCAGCATTTT CASSSGTGHQPQHF
NA 14 TRBJ1-5 TRBV19 TGTGCCAGTAGTATTGGTGCTCTCAGTCAGCCCCAGCATTTT CASSIGALSQPQHF
NA 13 TRBJ1-5 TRBV10-1 TGCGCCAGCATTGGACAGTCCAATCAGCCCCAGCATTTT CASIGQSNQPQHF
TRBD1 16 TRBJ1-6 TRBV5-4 TGTGCCAGCAGCTTGGGGCCCCCGGGACAGAATTCACCCCTCCACTTT CASSLGPPGQNSPLHF
NA 13 TRBJ1-5 TRBV9 TGTGCCAGCAGGCGACAGTTGTATCAGCCCCAGCATTTT CASRRQLYQPQHF
TRBD1 15 TRBJ1-2 TRBV6-1 TGTGCCAGCAGTTCCCGCGGACAGGGAGTATCGGGCTACACCTTC CASSSRGQGVSGYTF
TRBD1 15 TRBJ2-5 TRBV9 TGTGCCAGCAGCGCTTTCACAGGGGCGGGAGAGACCCAGTACTTC CASSAFTGAGETQYF
TRBD1 15 TRBJ2-2 TRBV6-5 TGTGCCAGCAGCCGCCCGGGACAGGGCCCCGGGGAGCTGTTTTTT CASSRPGQGPGELFF
TRBD1 14 TRBJ1-5 TRBV2 TGTGCCAGCAGGGGGGGACAGGGCAATCAGCCCCAGCATTTT CASRGGQGNQPQHF
TRBD2 16 TRBJ2-4 TRBV29-1 TGCAGCGTACCTGGACTAGCGGGGGAAATCGGAAACATTCAGTACTTC CSVPGLAGEIGNIQYF
NA 12 TRBJ1-5 TRBV28 TGTGCCAGCATCCAGGGCCATCAGCCCCAGCATTTT CASIQGHQPQHF
TRBD1 15 TRBJ1-2 TRBV6-5 TGTGCCAGCAGAAGGGAGGGGAGGGGGCACTATGGCTACACCTTC CASRREGRGHYGYTF
NA 12 TRBJ1-2 TRBV30 TGTGCCTGGAGCCGGACGGGGGGTGGCTACACCTTC CAWSRTGGGYTF
TRBD2 16 TRBJ2-3 TRBV28 TGTGCCAGCAGTCCCGATTCTAGCGGGGAGCAAGATACGCAGTATTTT CASSPDSSGEQDTQYF
NA 15 TRBJ1-2 TRBV3-1/TRBV3-2 TGTGCCAGCAGCCACATCGTAGGGTCTAACTATGGCTACACCTTC CASSHIVGSNYGYTF
NA 15 TRBJ2-7 TRBV5-1 TGCGCCAGCAGCTTGGTTCAGGGGATGTTGGGGGAGCAGTACTTC CASSLVQGMLGEQYF
NA 13 TRBJ2-7 TRBV7-6 TGTGCCAGCAGCTTAGCGGAGACATACGAGCAGTACTTC CASSLAETYEQYF
NA 13 TRBJ1-1 TRBV6-5 TGTGCCAGCGCCCCCGAGAGGGACACTGAAGCTTTCTTT CASAPERDTEAFF
TRBD1 19 TRBJ1-4 TRBV4-2 TGTGCCAGCAGCCAACTTGTCCCGGGACAGGCTGCAACTAATGAAAAACTGTTTTTT CASSQLVPGQAATNEKLFF
TRBD1 19 TRBJ1-6 TRBV10-2 TGCGCCAGCAGTGAGTCGATGACAGGGGGCGCGGGTGATAATTCACCCCTCCACTTT CASSESMTGGAGDNSPLHF
TRBD1 15 TRBJ2-3 TRBV7-3 TGTGCCAGCAGCTCAAAACGGGACAGAACAGATACGCAGTATTTT CASSSKRDRTDTQYF
NA 15 TRBJ1-1 TRBV25-1 TGTGCCAGCAGTGAATATTCCCCCACAGACACTGAAGCTTTCTTT CASSEYSPTDTEAFF
TRBD1 16 TRBJ1-2 TRBV9 TGTGCCAGCAGCGCAACCCCGGGACAGCCTCTCTATGGCTACACCTTC CASSATPGQPLYGYTF
TRBD2 18 TRBJ2-3 TRBV15 TGTGCCACCAGCAGAGCCTACCTAGCGGGGGGCCACACAGATACGCAGTATTTT CATSRAYLAGGHTDTQYF